Below are 5 T cell receptor beta chains sequenced from a single sample in a study of regulatory T cells in long-lasting Graves disease. Arm-PCR of CDR3 regions and iRepertoire HTBI primers were the basis on which TCR beta libraries were built. TCRdb called the multiplex PCR reads again in MiXCR, with one record for every CDR3 protein. The data hold about 610,000 distinct CDR3 sequences, with roughly a sixth observed a single time. Time point described: newly diagnosed GD, antithyroid drugs for less than 3 months. Isolated PBMC RNA provided the starting material for the TCR library. These data were also reused for a study on T cells in Graves' hyperthyroidism and ophthalmopathy.

The sample consisted of peripheral blood mononuclear cells (PBMCs), taken at new diagnosis, from a patient treated with antithyroid drugs. The receptors shown here come from a young man with Graves disease.

Ten or more counts support this clonotype. The V call is TRBV6-2 or TRBV6-3, the J call TRBJ2-1, with unresolved D. Germline values: CDR1 MNHEY, CDR2 SVGEGT. Trimming shortened V by 1 base and J by 9 bases, and 7 bases separated the two germline ends. The CDR3 is made up of 12 amino acids. The CDR3 DNA reads TGTGCCAGCAGTTACTTTGGCCGTGAGCAGTTCTTC. Translation: CASSYFGREQFF.

In this sample, this clonotype turned up many times. The chain has TRBV27 and TRBJ1-1; 8 nucleotides agree with TRBD1. CDR1 and CDR2 from the germline V gene are MNHEY and SMNVEV (reference sequence). CDR3 size: 13 residues. V lost 11 bases, J lost 4 bases, and 9 bases stayed unmatched. The CDR3 sequence: CAVLDRVSTEAFF. The CDR3 DNA is TGTGCCGTCCTGGACAGGGTTAGCACTGAAGCTTTCTTT.

This clonotype has a single count. One base away lies a much larger clone, so this may be a sequencing read error. The chain couples TRBV9 to TRBJ1-1, with 11 bases lining up with TRBD1. J was trimmed by 1 base and V by 3 bases; bases with no gene match: 2. CDR1 is SGDLS and CDR2 is YYNGEE in the germline V gene. CDR3 length equals 15 residues. For the CDR3, the DNA is TGTGCCAGCAGCGAGGGGACAGGGGGGAACACTGAAGCTTTCTTT. Translating gives CASSEGTGGNTEAFF.

This clonotype was detected only a few times. The V call is TRBV9, the J call TRBJ2-5; D ambiguous. From germline, CDR1 is SGDLS and CDR2 YYNGEE. This CDR3 has 15 amino acids. V lost 0 bases and J lost 4, with 13 bases in between. This CDR3 reads CASSVGGFTGETQYF. The CDR3 DNA sequence: TGTGCCAGCAGCGTAGGTGGGTTTACCGGAGAGACCCAGTACTTC.

The chain links TRBV20-1 to TRBJ2-3; the D gene is possibly TRBD1 (5 bases). The tail of the sequence fits TRBJ2-5 better, so the J call may be wrong. CDR1 and CDR2 from the germline V gene are DFQATT and SNEGSKA (reference sequence). The CDR3 extends over 12 amino acids. In nucleotides, the CDR3 is TGCAGTGCGCCAACAGGTCGCGAGACCCAGTACTTC. This translates into CSAPTGRETQYF.